Listed below are T cell receptor beta chains from one sample, sequenced in a study of T-cell reconstitution after alpha-beta-depleted transplantation in children. TCRdb itself ran the PCR reads through MiXCR, one entry per CDR3 protein. The table lists hundreds of thousands of distinct CDR3 sequences, around a sixth of them singletons. The sequences come from PBMCs from the stem cell graft donor, collected from the stem cell graft. All receptors derive from a human donor who donated a stem cell graft to a child with acute myeloid leukemia. CDR3s include the opening cysteine and the closing phenylalanine or tryptophan. The D gene is left open where the match is weak. Some rows have no size entry. The others give once, few or many, or a class for an expanded clone.

CDR3: CASSDPYSEKLFF; DNA: TGTGCCAGCAGCGATCCATACAGCGAAAAACTGTTTTTT; D: NA; J: TRBJ1-4; size: NA; V: TRBV7-6
CDR3: CASSPGGNEQFF; DNA: TGTGCCAGCTCACCAGGAGGCAATGAGCAGTTCTTC; D: NA; J: TRBJ2-1; size: many; V: TRBV7-9
CDR3: CASSLGGPAPHNEQFF; DNA: TGTGCCAGCAGCTTGGGAGGGCCGGCCCCGCACAATGAGCAGTTCTTC; D: NA; J: TRBJ2-1; size: few; V: TRBV5-8
CDR3: CSAREYESQPQHF; DNA: TGCAGTGCTAGGGAGTACGAGAGTCAGCCCCAGCATTTT; D: NA; J: TRBJ1-5; size: many; V: TRBV20-1
CDR3: CASSLRDYQETQYF; DNA: TGTGCCAGCAGTCTAAGGGACTATCAAGAGACCCAGTACTTC; D: TRBD2; J: TRBJ2-5; size: many; V: TRBV12-3/TRBV12-4
CDR3: CASSLPGTPQHF; DNA: TGTGCCAGCAGCTTACCCGGTACGCCCCAGCATTTT; D: NA; J: TRBJ1-5; size: few; V: TRBV7-9
CDR3: CSARHGTAYQPQHF; DNA: TGCAGTGCTAGGCACGGGACCGCGTATCAGCCCCAGCATTTT; D: NA; J: TRBJ1-5; size: many; V: TRBV20-1
CDR3: CASSSGDGPYNEQFF; DNA: TGTGCCAGCAGTTCAGGGGACGGCCCCTACAATGAGCAGTTCTTC; D: NA; J: TRBJ2-1; size: NA; V: TRBV12-3/TRBV12-4
CDR3: CSARANQETQYF; DNA: TGCAGTGCTAGAGCGAATCAAGAGACCCAGTACTTC; D: NA; J: TRBJ2-5; size: NA; V: TRBV20-1
CDR3: CASSLPSGGTGGELFF; DNA: TGCGCCAGCAGCTTGCCTAGCGGGGGCACAGGCGGGGAGCTGTTTTTT; D: TRBD2; J: TRBJ2-2; size: NA; V: TRBV5-1
CDR3: CSARGALGAGQETQYF; DNA: TGCAGTGCTAGAGGAGCCTTGGGGGCAGGTCAAGAGACCCAGTACTTC; D: NA; J: TRBJ2-5; size: few; V: TRBV20-1
CDR3: CSSSLSPGGDTQYF; DNA: TGTTCCAGCAGCTTAAGCCCAGGGGGTGATACGCAGTATTTT; D: TRBD1; J: TRBJ2-3; size: NA; V: TRBV7-3
CDR3: CSAYLGGPQHF; DNA: TGCAGTGCCTACCTTGGGGGGCCCCAGCATTTT; D: NA; J: TRBJ1-5; size: many; V: TRBV20-1
CDR3: CASSLAGDNGYTF; DNA: TGTGCCAGCAGCTTAGCCGGGGACAATGGCTACACCTTC; D: NA; J: TRBJ1-2; size: few; V: TRBV7-9
CDR3: CASSLGFGGVYEQYF; DNA: TGCGCCAGCAGCTTGGGCTTTGGGGGGGTCTACGAGCAGTACTTC; D: TRBD2; J: TRBJ2-7; size: NA; V: TRBV5-1
CDR3: CASSLEGPSNYGYTF; DNA: TGTGCCAGCAGTTTAGAGGGACCGTCAAACTATGGCTACACCTTC; D: NA; J: TRBJ1-2; size: few; V: TRBV27
CDR3: CSARDREDYNEQFF; DNA: TGCAGTGCCCGGGACAGGGAGGACTACAATGAGCAGTTCTTC; D: TRBD1; J: TRBJ2-1; size: many; V: TRBV20-1
CDR3: CSVVGPWGTEAFF; DNA: TGCAGCGTTGTGGGCCCTTGGGGCACTGAAGCTTTCTTT; D: NA; J: TRBJ1-1; size: many; V: TRBV29-1
CDR3: CAWNLNSETQYF; DNA: TGTGCCTGGAACTTAAACTCAGAGACCCAGTACTTC; D: NA; J: TRBJ2-5; size: few; V: TRBV30
CDR3: CASVAPDREQYF; DNA: TGTGCCAGCGTTGCCCCAGACAGGGAGCAGTACTTC; D: NA; J: TRBJ2-7; size: many; V: TRBV12-3/TRBV12-4
CDR3: CSATQGANSNQPQHF; DNA: TGCAGTGCTACGCAGGGGGCGAATAGCAATCAGCCCCAGCATTTT; D: TRBD1; J: TRBJ1-5; size: many; V: TRBV20-1
CDR3: CATSGGKGSPLHF; DNA: TGTGCCACCAGTGGGGGGAAGGGTTCACCCCTCCACTTT; D: NA; J: TRBJ1-6; size: NA; V: TRBV24-1
CDR3: CASSLTGMANEQFF; DNA: TGTGCCAGCAGTTTGACAGGGATGGCCAATGAGCAGTTCTTC; D: TRBD1; J: TRBJ2-1; size: NA; V: TRBV6-4
CDR3: CASSLEAGSVNEQFF; DNA: TGTGCCAGCAGCTTAGAGGCAGGGAGTGTCAATGAGCAGTTCTTC; D: NA; J: TRBJ2-1; size: many; V: TRBV7-6
CDR3: CASSYAQVAPSIF; DNA: TGTGCCAGCAGTTATGCCCAGGTGGCCCCAAGTATCTTT; D: NA; J: TRBJ1-1; size: many; V: TRBV6-6
CDR3: CSVEDPRGPGNTIYF; DNA: TGCAGCGTTGAAGACCCCAGGGGGCCGGGAAACACCATATATTTT; D: TRBD1; J: TRBJ1-3; size: many; V: TRBV29-1
CDR3: CSAARAGNYSPLHF; DNA: TGCAGTGCTGCCCGAGCAGGGAATTATTCACCCCTCCACTTT; D: NA; J: TRBJ1-6; size: NA; V: TRBV20-1
CDR3: CIIKGESTDTQYF; DNA: TGCATCATTAAGGGGGAATCCACAGATACGCAGTATTTT; D: NA; J: TRBJ2-3; size: NA; V: TRBV29-1
CDR3: CASSLGVIRTEAFF; DNA: TGTGCCAGCAGCTTAGGTGTGATAAGGACTGAAGCTTTCTTT; D: NA; J: TRBJ1-1; size: few; V: TRBV7-9
CDR3: CASSRQAGFFYEQFF; DNA: TGTGCCAGCAGCCGACAGGCAGGTTTCTTCTATGAGCAGTTCTTC; D: NA; J: TRBJ2-1; size: many; V: TRBV12-3/TRBV12-4
CDR3: CASSKARTSGGRYEQYF; DNA: TGTGCCAGCAGCAAAGCTCGGACTAGCGGGGGCCGCTACGAGCAGTACTTC; D: NA; J: TRBJ2-7; size: many; V: TRBV21-1
CDR3: CASSYSLAGQGVVQFF; DNA: TGTGCCAGCAGTTACTCACTCGCGGGACAGGGGGTCGTGCAGTTCTTC; D: TRBD1; J: TRBJ2-1; size: few; V: TRBV6-5
CDR3: CASSHRQGAGDTQYF; DNA: TGTGCCAGCAGTCATCGACAGGGGGCGGGAGATACGCAGTATTTT; D: TRBD1; J: TRBJ2-3; size: many; V: TRBV12-3/TRBV12-4
CDR3: CCARGRGWRSGTDTQYF; DNA: TGCTGTGCTAGAGGGCGGGGTTGGAGGTCGGGCACAGATACGCAGTATTTT; D: NA; J: TRBJ2-3; size: few; V: TRBV20-1
CDR3: CAIRGQRDLLDTQYF; DNA: TGTGCCATCAGGGGACAGCGGGATCTACTAGATACGCAGTATTTT; D: NA; J: TRBJ2-3; size: few; V: TRBV10-3
CDR3: CSVVSDYNEQFF; DNA: TGCAGCGTTGTGAGTGATTACAATGAGCAGTTCTTC; D: NA; J: TRBJ2-1; size: many; V: TRBV29-1
CDR3: CASPAAGGFTDTQYF; DNA: TGTGCCAGCCCGGCGGCGGGGGGGTTCACAGATACGCAGTATTTT; D: TRBD2; J: TRBJ2-3; size: NA; V: TRBV12-3/TRBV12-4